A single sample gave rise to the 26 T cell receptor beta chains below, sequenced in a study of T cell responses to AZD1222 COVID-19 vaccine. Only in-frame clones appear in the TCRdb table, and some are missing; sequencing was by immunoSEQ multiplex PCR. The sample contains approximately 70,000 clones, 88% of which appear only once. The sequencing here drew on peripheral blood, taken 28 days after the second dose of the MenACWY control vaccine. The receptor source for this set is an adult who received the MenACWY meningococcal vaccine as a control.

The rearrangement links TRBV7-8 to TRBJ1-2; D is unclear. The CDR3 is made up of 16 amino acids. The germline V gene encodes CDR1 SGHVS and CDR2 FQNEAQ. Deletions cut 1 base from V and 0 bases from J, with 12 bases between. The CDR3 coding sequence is TGTGCCAGCAGCTTAGTGGACCCCAGGCCTAACTATGGCTACACCTTC. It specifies CASSLVDPRPNYGYTF.

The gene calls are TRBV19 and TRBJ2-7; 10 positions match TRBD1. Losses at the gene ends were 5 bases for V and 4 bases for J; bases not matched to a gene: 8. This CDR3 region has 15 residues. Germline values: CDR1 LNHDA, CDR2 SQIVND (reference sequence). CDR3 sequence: CASSLRPGQGYEQYF. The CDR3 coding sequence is TGTGCCAGTAGTCTTCGTCCGGGACAGGGGTACGAGCAGTACTTC.

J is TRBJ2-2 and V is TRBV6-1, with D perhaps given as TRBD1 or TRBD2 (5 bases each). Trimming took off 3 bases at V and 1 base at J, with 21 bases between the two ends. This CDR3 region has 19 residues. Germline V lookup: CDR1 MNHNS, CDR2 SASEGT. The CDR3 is CASSDNSRPGRKNTGELFF. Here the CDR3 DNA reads TGTGCCAGCAGTGATAATTCCAGACCGGGACGGAAGAACACCGGGGAGCTGTTTTTT.

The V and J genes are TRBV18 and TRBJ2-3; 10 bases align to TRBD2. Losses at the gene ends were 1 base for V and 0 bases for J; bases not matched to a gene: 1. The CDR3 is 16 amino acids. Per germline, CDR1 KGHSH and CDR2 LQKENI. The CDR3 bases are TGTGCCAGCTCACCACAAGCGGGGGGGAGCACAGATACGCAGTATTTT. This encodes CASSPQAGGSTDTQYF.

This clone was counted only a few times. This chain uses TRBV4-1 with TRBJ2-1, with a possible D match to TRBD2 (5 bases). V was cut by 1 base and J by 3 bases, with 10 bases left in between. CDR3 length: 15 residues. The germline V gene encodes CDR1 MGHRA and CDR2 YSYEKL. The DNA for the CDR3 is TGCGCCAGCAGCCAAGTCCCAGCGGACTACAATGAGCAGTTCTTC. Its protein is CASSQVPADYNEQFF.

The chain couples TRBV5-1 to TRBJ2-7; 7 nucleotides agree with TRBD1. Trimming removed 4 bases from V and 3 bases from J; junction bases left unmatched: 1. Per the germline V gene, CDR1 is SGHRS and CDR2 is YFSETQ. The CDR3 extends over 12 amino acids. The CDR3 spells CASSRDSYEQYF. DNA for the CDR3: TGCGCCAGCAGCAGGGACAGCTACGAGCAGTACTTC.

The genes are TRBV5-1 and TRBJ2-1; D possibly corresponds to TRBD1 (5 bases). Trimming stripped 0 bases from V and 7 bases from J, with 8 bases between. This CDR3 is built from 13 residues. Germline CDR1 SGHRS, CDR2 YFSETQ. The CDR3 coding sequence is TGCGCCAGCAGCTTGGCCCAGGGAAATGAGCAGTTCTTC. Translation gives CASSLAQGNEQFF.

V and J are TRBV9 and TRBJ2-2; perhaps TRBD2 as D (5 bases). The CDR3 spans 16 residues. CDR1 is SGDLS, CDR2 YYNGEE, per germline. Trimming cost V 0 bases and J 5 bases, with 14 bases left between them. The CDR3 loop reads CASSVERGTNTGELFF. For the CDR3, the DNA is TGTGCCAGCAGCGTAGAACGGGGTACCAATACCGGGGAGCTGTTTTTT.

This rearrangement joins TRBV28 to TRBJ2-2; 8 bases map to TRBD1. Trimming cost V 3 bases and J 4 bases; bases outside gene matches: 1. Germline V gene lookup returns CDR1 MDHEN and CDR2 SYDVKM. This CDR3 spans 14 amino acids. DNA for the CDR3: TGTGCCAGCAGTTTGGGACAGGCCACCGGGGAGCTGTTTTTT. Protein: CASSLGQATGELFF.

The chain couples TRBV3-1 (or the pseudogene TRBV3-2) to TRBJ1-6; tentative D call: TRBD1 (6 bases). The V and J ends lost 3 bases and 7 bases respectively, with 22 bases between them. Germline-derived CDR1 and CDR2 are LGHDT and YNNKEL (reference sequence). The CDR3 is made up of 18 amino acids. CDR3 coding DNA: TGTGCCAGCAGCCACCCCAGGGGTCCCACAGATGCAAATTCACCCCTCCACTTT. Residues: CASSHPRGPTDANSPLHF.

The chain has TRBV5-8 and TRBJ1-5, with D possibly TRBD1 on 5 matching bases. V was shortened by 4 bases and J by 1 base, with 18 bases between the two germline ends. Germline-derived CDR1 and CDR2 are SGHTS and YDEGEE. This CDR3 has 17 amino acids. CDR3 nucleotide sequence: TGTGCCAGCAGCCGGGGCAGGAGGGGCGGGAGCAATCAGCCCCAGCATTTT. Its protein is CASSRGRRGGSNQPQHF.

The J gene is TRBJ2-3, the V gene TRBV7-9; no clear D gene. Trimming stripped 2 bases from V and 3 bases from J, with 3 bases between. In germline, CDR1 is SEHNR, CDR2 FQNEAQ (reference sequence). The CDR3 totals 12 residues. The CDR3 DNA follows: TGTGCCAGCAGCTTATTAACAGATACGCAGTATTTT. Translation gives CASSLLTDTQYF.

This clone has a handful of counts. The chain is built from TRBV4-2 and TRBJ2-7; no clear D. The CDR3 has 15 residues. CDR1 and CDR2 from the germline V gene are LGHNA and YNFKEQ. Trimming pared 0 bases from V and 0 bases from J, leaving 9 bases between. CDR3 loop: CASSQDGSASYEQYF. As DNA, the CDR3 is TGTGCCAGCAGCCAAGATGGGTCAGCCTCCTACGAGCAGTACTTC.

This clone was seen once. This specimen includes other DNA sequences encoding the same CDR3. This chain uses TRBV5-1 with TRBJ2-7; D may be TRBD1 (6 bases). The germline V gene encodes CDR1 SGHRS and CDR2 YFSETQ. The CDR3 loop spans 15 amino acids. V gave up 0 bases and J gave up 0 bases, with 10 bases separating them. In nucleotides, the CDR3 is TGCGCCAGCAGCTTGGGGCAGGGGAGCTCCTACGAGCAGTACTTC. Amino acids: CASSLGQGSSYEQYF.

The CDR3 here is CASSQQFSYEQYF. As DNA, the CDR3 is TGTGCCAGCTCACAACAGTTCAGCTACGAGCAGTACTTC. The chain recombines TRBV18 with TRBJ2-7; unclear D gene. Looked up from germline, CDR1 is KGHSH and CDR2 is LQKENI. The CDR3 length is 13 residues. Between the trimmed V and J ends, which lost 4 bases and 3 bases, there was a span of 10 bases.

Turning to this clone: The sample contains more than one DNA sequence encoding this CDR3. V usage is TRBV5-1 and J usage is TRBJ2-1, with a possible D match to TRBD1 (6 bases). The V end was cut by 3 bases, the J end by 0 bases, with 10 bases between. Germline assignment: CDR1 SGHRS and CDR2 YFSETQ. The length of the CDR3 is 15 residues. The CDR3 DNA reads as TGCGCCAGCAGCTCAGGACAGAGCTCCTACAATGAGCAGTTCTTC. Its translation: CASSSGQSSYNEQFF.

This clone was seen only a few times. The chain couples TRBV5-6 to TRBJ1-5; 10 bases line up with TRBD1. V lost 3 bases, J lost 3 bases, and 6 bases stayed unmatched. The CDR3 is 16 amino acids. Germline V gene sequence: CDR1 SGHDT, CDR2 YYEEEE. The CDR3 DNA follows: TGTGCCAGCAGCTGGGGGACAGGGGAGGTCAATCAGCCCCAGCATTTT. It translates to CASSWGTGEVNQPQHF. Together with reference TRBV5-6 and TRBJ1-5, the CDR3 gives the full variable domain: DAGVTQSPTHLIKTRGQQVTLRCSPKSGHDTVSWYQQALGQGPQFIFQYYEEEERQRGNFPDRFSGHQFPNYSSELNVNALLLGDSALYLCASSWGTGEVNQPQHFGDGTRLSIL.

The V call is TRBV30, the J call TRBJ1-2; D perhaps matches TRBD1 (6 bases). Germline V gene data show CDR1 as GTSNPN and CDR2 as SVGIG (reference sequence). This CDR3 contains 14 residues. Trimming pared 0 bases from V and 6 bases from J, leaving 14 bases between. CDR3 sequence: CAWSVRRGPHGYTF. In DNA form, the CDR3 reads TGTGCCTGGAGTGTACGCAGGGGCCCTCATGGCTACACCTTC.

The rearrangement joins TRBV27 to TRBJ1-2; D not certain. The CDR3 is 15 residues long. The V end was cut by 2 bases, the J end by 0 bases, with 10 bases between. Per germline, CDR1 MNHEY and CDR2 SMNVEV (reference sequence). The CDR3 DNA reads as TGTGCCAGCAGTTTAGGGGTAATACCTAACTATGGCTACACCTTC. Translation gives CASSLGVIPNYGYTF.

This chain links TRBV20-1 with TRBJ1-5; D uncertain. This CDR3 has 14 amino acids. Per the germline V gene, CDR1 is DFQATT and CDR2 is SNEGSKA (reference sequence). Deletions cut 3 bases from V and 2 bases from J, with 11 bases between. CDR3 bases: TGCAGTGCTAGTAAGGGTCTACGCAATCAGCCCCAGCATTTT. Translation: CSASKGLRNQPQHF.

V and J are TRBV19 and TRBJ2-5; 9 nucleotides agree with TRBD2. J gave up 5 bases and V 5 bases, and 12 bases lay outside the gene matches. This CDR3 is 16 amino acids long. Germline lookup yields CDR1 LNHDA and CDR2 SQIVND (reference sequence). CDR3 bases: TGTGCCAGTAGTGACGCCGCGCTAGCGGGGAAGGAGACCCAGTACTTC. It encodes CASSDAALAGKETQYF.

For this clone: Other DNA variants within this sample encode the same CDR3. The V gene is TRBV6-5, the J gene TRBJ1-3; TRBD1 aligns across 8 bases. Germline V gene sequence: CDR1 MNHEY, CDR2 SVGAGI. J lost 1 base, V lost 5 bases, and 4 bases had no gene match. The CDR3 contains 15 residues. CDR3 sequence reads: CASSRTGPSGNTIYF. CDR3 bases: TGTGCCAGCAGTCGGACAGGGCCATCTGGAAACACCATATATTTT.

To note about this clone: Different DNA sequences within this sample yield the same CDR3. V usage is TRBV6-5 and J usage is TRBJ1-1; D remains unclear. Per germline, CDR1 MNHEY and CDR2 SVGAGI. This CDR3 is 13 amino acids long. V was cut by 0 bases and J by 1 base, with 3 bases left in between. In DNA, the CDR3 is TGTGCCAGCAGTTACTCGAGGAACACTGAAGCTTTCTTT. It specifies CASSYSRNTEAFF.

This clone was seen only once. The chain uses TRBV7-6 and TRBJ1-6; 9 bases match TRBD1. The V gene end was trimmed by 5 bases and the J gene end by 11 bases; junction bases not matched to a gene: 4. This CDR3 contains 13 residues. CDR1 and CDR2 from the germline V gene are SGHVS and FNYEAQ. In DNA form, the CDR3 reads TGTGCCAGCAGCCTAGGACAGGGGACACCCCTCCACTTT. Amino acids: CASSLGQGTPLHF.

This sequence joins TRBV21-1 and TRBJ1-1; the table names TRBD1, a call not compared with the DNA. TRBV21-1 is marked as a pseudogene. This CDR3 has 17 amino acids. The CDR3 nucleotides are TGTGCCAGCAGCACGCCATTTGACAGGGGTCGGAACACTGAAGCTTTCTTT. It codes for CASSTPFDRGRNTEAFF.

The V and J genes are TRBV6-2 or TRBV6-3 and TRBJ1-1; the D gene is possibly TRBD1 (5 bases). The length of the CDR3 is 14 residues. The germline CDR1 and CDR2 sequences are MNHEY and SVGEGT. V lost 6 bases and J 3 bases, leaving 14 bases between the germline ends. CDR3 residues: CASSLLGTHTEAFF. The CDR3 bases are TGTGCCAGCAGCCTCCTCGGGACTCACACTGAAGCTTTCTTT.